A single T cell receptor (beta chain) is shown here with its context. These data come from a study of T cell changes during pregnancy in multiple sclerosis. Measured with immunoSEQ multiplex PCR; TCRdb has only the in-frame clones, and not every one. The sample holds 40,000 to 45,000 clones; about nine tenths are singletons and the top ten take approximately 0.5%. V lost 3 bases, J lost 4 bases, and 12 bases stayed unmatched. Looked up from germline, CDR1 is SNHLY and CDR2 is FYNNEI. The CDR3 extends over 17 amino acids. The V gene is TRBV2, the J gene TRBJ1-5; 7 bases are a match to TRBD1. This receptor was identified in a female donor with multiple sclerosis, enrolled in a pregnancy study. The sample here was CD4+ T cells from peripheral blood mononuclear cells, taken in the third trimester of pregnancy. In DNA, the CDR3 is TGTGCCAGCAGTGAGGACAGGAGACAGATTAGTAATCAGCCCCAGCATTTT. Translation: CASSEDRRQISNQPQHF. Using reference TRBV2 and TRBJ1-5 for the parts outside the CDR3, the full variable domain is EPEVTQTPSHQVTQMGQEVILRCVPISNHLYFYWYRQILGQKVEFLVSFYNNEISEKSEIFDDQFSVERPDGSNFTLKIRSTKLEDSAMYFCASSEDRRQISNQPQHFGDGTRLSIL.